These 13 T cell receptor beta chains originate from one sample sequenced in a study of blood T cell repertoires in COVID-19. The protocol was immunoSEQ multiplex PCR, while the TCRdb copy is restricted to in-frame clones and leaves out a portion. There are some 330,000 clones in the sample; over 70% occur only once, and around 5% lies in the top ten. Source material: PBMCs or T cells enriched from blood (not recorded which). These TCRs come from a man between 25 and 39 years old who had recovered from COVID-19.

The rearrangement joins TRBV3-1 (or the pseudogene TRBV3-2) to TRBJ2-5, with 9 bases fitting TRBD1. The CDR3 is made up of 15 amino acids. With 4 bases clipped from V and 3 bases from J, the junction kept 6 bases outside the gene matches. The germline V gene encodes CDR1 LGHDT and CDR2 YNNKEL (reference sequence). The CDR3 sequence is CASSPKTGGEETQYF. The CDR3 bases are TGTGCCAGCAGCCCAAAGACAGGGGGGGAAGAGACCCAGTACTTC.

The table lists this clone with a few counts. The CDR3: CASSERADYGYTF. The CDR3 DNA reads TGTGCCAGCAGTGAGAGGGCGGATTATGGCTACACCTTC. The rearrangement uses TRBV6-1 and TRBJ1-2, with D unclear. The germline CDR1 and CDR2 sequences are MNHNS and SASEGT. Trimming left V 3 bases short and J 5 bases short, with 10 bases between. This CDR3 is 13 amino acids long.

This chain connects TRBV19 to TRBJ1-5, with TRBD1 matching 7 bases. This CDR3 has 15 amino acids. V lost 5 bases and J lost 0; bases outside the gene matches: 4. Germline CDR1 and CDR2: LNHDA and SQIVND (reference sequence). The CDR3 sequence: CASSLNRGSNQPQHF. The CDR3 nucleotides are TGTGCCAGTAGTCTAAACAGGGGTAGCAATCAGCCCCAGCATTTT.

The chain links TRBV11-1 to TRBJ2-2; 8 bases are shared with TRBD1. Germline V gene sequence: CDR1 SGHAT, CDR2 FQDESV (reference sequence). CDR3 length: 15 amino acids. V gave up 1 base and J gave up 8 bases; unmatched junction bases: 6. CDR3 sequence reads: CASSLVAGGRGELFF. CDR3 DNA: TGTGCCAGCAGCTTAGTCGCAGGGGGCAGGGGGGAGCTGTTTTTT.

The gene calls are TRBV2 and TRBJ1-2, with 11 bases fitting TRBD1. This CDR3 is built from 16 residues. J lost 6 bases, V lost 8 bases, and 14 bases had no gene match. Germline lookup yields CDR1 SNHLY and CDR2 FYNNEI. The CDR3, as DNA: TGTGCCAGCGCCAGCCAAGGACAGGGGGCTTCCAATGGCTACACCTTC. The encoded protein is CASASQGQGASNGYTF.

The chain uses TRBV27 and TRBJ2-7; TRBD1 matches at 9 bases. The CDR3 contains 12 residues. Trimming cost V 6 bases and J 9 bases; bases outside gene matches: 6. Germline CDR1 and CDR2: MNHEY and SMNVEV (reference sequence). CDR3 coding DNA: TGTGCCAGCAGCCGGACAGGGGAGCGGCAGTACTTC. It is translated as CASSRTGERQYF.

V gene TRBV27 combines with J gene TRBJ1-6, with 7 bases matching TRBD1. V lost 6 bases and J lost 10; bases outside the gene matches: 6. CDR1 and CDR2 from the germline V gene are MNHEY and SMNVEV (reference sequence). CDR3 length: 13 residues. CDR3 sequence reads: CASRLTGTSPLHF. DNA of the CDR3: TGTGCCAGCAGGTTGACAGGGACCTCACCCCTCCACTTT.

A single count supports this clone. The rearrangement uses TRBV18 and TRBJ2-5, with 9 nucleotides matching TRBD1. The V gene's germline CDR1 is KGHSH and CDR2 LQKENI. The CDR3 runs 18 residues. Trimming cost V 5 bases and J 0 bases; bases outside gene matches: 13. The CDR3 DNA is TGTGCCAGCTCAGAGATACCAGGACAGGGGCGATACCAAGAGACCCAGTACTTC. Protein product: CASSEIPGQGRYQETQYF.

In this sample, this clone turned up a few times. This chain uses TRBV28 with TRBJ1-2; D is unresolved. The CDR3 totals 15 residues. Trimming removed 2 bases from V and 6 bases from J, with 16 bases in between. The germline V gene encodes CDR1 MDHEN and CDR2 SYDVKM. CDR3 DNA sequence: TGTGCCAGCAGTTTAGTCCAGGTCCTTGCTAATGGCTACACCTTC. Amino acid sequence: CASSLVQVLANGYTF.

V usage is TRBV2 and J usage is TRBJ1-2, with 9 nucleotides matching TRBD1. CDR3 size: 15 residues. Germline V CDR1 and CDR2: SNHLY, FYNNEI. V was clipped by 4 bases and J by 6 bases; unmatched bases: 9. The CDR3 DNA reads TGTGCCAGCAGTGGCCCGGGACAGGGATCCCATGGCTACACCTTC. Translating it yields CASSGPGQGSHGYTF. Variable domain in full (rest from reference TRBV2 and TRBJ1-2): EPEVTQTPSHQVTQMGQEVILRCVPISNHLYFYWYRQILGQKVEFLVSFYNNEISEKSEIFDDQFSVERPDGSNFTLKIRSTKLEDSAMYFCASSGPGQGSHGYTFGSGTRLTVV.

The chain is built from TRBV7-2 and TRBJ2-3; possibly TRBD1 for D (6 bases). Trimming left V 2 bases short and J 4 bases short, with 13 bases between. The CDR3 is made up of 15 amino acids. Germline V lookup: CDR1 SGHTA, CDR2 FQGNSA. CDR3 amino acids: CASSLLGGRADTQYF. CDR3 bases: TGTGCCAGCAGCTTATTAGGGGGAAGGGCAGATACGCAGTATTTT. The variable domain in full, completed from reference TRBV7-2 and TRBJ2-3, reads GAGVSQSPSNKVTEKGKDVELRCDPISGHTALYWYRQSLGQGLEFLIYFQGNSAPDKSGLPSDRFSAERTGGSVSTLTIQRTQQEDSAVYLCASSLLGGRADTQYFGPGTRLTVL.

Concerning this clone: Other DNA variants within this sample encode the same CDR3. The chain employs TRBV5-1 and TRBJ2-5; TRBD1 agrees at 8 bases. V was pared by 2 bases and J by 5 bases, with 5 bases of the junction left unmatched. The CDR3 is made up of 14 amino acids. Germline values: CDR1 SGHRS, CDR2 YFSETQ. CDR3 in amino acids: CASSFGTGGETQYF. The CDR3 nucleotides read TGCGCCAGCAGCTTCGGGACAGGAGGGGAGACCCAGTACTTC.

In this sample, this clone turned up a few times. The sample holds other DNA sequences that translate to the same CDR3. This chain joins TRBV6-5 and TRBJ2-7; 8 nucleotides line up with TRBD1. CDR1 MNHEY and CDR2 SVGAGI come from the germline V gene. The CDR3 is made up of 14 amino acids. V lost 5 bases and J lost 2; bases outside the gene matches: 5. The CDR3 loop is CASSLSGGAYEQYF. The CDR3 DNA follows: TGTGCCAGCAGTCTGTCAGGGGGCGCCTACGAGCAGTACTTC.